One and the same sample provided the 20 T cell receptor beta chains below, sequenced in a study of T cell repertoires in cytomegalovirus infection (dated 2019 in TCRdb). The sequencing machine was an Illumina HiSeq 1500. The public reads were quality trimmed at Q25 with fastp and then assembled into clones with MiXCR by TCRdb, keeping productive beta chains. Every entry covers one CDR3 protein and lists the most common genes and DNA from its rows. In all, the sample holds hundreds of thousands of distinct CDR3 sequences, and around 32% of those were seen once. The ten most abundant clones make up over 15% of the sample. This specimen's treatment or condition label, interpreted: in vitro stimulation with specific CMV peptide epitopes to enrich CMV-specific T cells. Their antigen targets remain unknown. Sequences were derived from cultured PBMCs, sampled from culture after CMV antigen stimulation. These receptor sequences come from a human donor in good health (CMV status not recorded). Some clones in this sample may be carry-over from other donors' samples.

The CDR3 coding sequence is TGTGCCAGCAGCTTCCGGTTTCAGGGCCTAGCCGACGTTGATGAGCAGTTCTTC. This translates into CASSFRFQGLADVDEQFF. The V and J genes are TRBV11-2 and TRBJ2-1; the D call may be TRBD1 or TRBD2 (5 bases each). Trimming took off 3 bases at V and 8 bases at J, with 26 bases between the two ends. Germline assignment: CDR1 SGHAT and CDR2 FQNNGV. CDR3 size: 18 residues.

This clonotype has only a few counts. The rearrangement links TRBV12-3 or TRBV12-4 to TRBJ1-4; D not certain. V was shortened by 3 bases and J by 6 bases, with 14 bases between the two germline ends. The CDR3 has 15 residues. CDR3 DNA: TGTGCCAGCAGTTTTTCAGCTGAGAGTCATGAAAAACTGTTTTTT. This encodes CASSFSAESHEKLFF.

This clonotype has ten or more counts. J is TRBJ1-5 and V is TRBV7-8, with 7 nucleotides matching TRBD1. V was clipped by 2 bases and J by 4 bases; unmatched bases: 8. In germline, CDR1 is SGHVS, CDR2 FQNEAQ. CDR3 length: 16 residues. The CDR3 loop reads CASSLSGTAENQPQHF. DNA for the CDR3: TGTGCCAGCAGCTTATCCGGGACAGCAGAAAATCAGCCCCAGCATTTT.

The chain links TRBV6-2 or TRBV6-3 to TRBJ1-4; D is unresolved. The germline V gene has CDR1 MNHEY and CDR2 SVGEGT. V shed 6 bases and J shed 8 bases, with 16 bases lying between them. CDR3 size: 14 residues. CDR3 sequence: CASSSSGLPEKLFF. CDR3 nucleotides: TGTGCCAGCAGCTCGTCCGGGCTTCCCGAAAAACTGTTTTTT.

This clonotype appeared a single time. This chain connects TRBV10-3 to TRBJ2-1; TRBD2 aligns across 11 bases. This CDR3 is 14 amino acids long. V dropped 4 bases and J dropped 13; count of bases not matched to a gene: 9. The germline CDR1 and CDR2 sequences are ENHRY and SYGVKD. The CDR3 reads CAISGVGLAAPQFF. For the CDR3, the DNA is TGTGCCATCAGTGGAGTGGGACTAGCGGCGCCCCAGTTCTTC.

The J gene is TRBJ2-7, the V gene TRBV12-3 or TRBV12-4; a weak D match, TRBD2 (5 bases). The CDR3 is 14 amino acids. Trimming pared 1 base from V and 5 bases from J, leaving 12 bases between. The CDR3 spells CASSLEAGSHEQYF. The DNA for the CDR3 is TGTGCCAGCAGTTTAGAGGCGGGTTCGCACGAGCAGTACTTC.

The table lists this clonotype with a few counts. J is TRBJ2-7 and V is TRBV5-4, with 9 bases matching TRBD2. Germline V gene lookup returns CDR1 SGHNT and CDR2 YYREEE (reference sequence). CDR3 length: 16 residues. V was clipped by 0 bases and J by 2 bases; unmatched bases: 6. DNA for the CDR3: TGTGCCAGCAGCTTGGGGTTTGCGGGAGGGACCTACGAGCAGTACTTC. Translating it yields CASSLGFAGGTYEQYF.

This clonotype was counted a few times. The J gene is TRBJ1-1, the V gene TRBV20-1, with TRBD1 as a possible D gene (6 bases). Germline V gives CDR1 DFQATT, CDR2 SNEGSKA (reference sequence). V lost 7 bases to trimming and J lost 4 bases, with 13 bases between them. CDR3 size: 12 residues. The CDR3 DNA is TGCAGTGGAGGGGGGGGAGGCACTGAAGCTTTCTTT. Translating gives CSGGGGGTEAFF.

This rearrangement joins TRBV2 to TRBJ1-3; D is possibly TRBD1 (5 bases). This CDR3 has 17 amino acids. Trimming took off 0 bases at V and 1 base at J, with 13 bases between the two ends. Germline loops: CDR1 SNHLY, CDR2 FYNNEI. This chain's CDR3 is CASSEALLGGSGNTIYF. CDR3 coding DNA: TGTGCCAGCAGTGAAGCTCTACTTGGGGGGTCTGGAAACACCATATATTTT.

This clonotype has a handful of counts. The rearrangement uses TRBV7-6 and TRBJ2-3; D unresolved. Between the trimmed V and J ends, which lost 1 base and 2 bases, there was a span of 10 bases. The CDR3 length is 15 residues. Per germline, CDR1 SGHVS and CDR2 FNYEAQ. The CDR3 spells CASSLVYSPTDTQYF. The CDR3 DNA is TGTGCCAGCAGCTTAGTGTACAGCCCCACAGATACGCAGTATTTT.

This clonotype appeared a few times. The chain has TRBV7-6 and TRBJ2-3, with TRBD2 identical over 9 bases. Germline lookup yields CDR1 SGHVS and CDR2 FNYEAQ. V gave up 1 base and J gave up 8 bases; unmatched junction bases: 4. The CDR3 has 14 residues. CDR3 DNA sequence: TGTGCCAGCAGCTTAGGCGGGGGGGCAGGTACGCAGTATTTT. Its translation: CASSLGGGAGTQYF. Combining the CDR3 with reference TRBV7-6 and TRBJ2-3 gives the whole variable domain GAGVSQSPRYKVTKRGQDVALRCDPISGHVSLYWYRQALGQGPEFLTYFNYEAQQDKSGLPNDRFSAERPEGSISTLTIQRTEQRDSAMYRCASSLGGGAGTQYFGPGTRLTVL.

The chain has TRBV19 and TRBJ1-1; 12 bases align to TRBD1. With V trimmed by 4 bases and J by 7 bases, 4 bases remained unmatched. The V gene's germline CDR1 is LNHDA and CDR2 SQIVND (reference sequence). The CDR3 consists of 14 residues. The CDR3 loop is CASSRDRGLVEAFF. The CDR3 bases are TGTGCCAGTAGTAGGGACAGGGGGCTTGTTGAAGCTTTCTTT.

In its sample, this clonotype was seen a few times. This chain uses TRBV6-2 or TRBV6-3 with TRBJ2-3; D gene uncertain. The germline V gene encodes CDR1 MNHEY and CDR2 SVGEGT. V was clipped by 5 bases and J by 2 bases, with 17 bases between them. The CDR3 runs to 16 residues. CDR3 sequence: CASSPVLGWATDTQYF. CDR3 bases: TGTGCCAGCAGTCCTGTCCTTGGATGGGCCACAGATACGCAGTATTTT.

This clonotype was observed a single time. CDR3 region: CASRGQGAAGYTF. CDR3 nucleotides: TGCGCCAGCAGGGGTCAGGGGGCGGCTGGCTACACCTTC. This chain joins TRBV4-3 and TRBJ1-2; 8 bases are a match to TRBD1. V dropped 6 bases and J dropped 7; count of bases not matched to a gene: 7. Germline V lookup: CDR1 LGHNA, CDR2 YSLEER. This CDR3 has 13 amino acids.

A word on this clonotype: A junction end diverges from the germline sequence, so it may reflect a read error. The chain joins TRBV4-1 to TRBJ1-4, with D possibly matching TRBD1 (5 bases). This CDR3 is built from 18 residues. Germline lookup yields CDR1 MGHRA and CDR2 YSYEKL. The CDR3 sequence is CASSQGVPGWASDEKLFF. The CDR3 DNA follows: TGTGCCAGCAGCCAAGGGGTCCCTGGGTGGGCCTCTGATGAAAAACTGTTTTTT.

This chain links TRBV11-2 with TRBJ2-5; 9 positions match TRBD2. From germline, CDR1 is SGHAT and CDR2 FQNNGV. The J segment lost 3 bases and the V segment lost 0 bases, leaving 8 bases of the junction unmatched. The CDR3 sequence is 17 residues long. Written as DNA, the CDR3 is TGTGCCAGCAGCTTAGATCCCGCTAGCGGGAAAGAAGAGACCCAGTACTTC. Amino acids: CASSLDPASGKEETQYF.

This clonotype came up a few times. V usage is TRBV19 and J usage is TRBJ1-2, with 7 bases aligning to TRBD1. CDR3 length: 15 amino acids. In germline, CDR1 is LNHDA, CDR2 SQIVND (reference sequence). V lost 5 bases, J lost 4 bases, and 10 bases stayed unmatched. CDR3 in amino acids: CASSPPRQGIYGYTF. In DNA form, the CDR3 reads TGTGCCAGTAGTCCGCCCCGACAGGGCATCTATGGCTACACCTTC.

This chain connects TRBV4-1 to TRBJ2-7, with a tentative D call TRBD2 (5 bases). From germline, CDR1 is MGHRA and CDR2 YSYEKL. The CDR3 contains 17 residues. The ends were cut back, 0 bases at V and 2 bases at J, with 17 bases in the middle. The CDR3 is CASSQDSPGSSPYEQYF. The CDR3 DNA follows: TGCGCCAGCAGCCAAGATAGTCCGGGGTCCTCCCCCTACGAGCAGTACTTC.

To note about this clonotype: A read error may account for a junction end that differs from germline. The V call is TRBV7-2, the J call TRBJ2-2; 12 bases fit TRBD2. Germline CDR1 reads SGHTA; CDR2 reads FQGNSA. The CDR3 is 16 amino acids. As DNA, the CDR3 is TGTGCCAACAGCCCCGGACTAGCGGGATACACCGGGGAGCTGTTTTTT. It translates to CANSPGLAGYTGELFF.

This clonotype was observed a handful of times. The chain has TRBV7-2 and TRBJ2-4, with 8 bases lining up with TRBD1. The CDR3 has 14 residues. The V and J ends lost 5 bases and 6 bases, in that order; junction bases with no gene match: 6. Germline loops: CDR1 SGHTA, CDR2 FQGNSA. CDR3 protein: CASSPQGAGNIQYF. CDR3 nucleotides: TGTGCCAGCAGCCCGCAGGGGGCGGGAAACATTCAGTACTTC.